The 30 T cell receptor beta chains below all came from one sample that was sequenced in a study of Graves' ophthalmopathy and Graves' hyperthyroidism. For repertoire sequencing, the TCR beta CDR3 regions were amplified from RNA transcripts. HTBI primers primed a first-round RT-PCR, and a second-round multiplex PCR followed. TCRdb ran MiXCR on the multiplex PCR reads and lists one entry per CDR3 protein. Among roughly 480,000 distinct CDR3 sequences listed, roughly 14% were seen once. The source material was blood. The receptors come from a woman under 40 with Graves' ophthalmopathy.

The CDR3 region is CASRRSGANTGELFF. The CDR3 region has the DNA TGTGCCAGCAGGCGGAGCGGGGCTAACACCGGGGAGCTGTTTTTT. V and J are TRBV6-1 and TRBJ2-2, with 7 bases fitting TRBD2. CDR1 and CDR2 (germline): MNHNS, SASEGT. CDR3 size: 15 residues. J lost 2 bases, V lost 6 bases, and 6 bases had no gene match.

V usage is TRBV20-1 and J usage is TRBJ2-2; D uncertain. Germline CDR1 DFQATT, CDR2 SNEGSKA (reference sequence). The CDR3 has 15 amino acids. V lost 6 bases and J 3 bases, leaving 17 bases between the germline ends. The CDR3 loop is CSAIDDIGDTGELFF. CDR3 DNA sequence: TGCAGTGCAATCGACGATATTGGGGACACCGGGGAGCTGTTTTTT.

This clonotype was counted at least ten times. The chain links TRBV4-2 to TRBJ1-2; no definite D call. The V gene lost 0 bases and the J gene lost 8 bases, with 10 bases spanning the gap. The CDR3 is 13 residues long. Germline CDR1 reads LGHNA; CDR2 reads YNFKEQ. Here the CDR3 DNA reads TGTGCCAGCAGCCAAGAAGGAGGATACGGCTACACCTTC. The encoded protein is CASSQEGGYGYTF.

This clonotype has at least ten counts. The chain employs TRBV28 and TRBJ1-5; TRBD1 matches at 8 bases. The germline V gene encodes CDR1 MDHEN and CDR2 SYDVKM. The CDR3 is 17 amino acids. Unmatched junction bases numbered 19, after V lost 6 bases and J lost 9 bases. CDR3 protein: CASRLRGRLLSFGPQHF. The CDR3 DNA sequence: TGTGCCAGCAGACTCAGGGGGCGGCTATTGTCTTTTGGGCCCCAGCATTTT.

This clonotype appeared a few times. The J gene is TRBJ1-3, the V gene TRBV3-1, with D maybe TRBD1 (6 bases). The length of the CDR3 is 15 residues. Trimming shortened V by 4 bases and J by 5 bases, and 15 bases separated the two germline ends. Per the germline V gene, CDR1 is LGHDT and CDR2 is YNNKEL (reference sequence). The CDR3: CASSPTRDTRNTIYF. The CDR3 DNA sequence: TGTGCCAGCAGCCCGACGAGGGACACTAGAAACACCATATATTTT.

The table lists this clonotype with many counts. DNA of the CDR3: TGTGCCTGGACGAGGGACAGGGGTCACGAGCAGTACTTC. Its protein is CAWTRDRGHEQYF. J is TRBJ2-7 and V is TRBV30, with 10 positions matching TRBD1. The CDR3 is made up of 13 amino acids. The ends lost 4 bases at V and 5 bases at J; junction bases unmatched: 5. In germline, CDR1 is GTSNPN, CDR2 SVGIG (reference sequence). The full variable domain, with the rest looked up from reference TRBV30 and TRBJ2-7, is SQTIHQWPATLVQPVGSPLSLECTVEGTSNPNLYWYRQAAGRGLQLLFYSVGIGQISSEVPQNLSASRPQDRQFILSSKKLLLSDSGFYLCAWTRDRGHEQYFGPGTRLTVT.

The chain is built from TRBV6-5 and TRBJ1-2; 10 bases are a match to TRBD1. The CDR3 spans 16 residues. CDR1 MNHEY and CDR2 SVGAGI come from the germline V gene. After removal of 2 bases from V and 6 bases from J, the junction contained 9 bases not matched to a gene. The CDR3 bases are TGTGCCAGCAGTTACCTAAGATTCGACAGGGGGCATGGCTACACCTTC. Translated: CASSYLRFDRGHGYTF.

This clonotype was observed at least ten times. The chain is built from TRBV6-1 and TRBJ2-7; 7 bases match TRBD2. The J segment lost 5 bases and the V segment lost 4 bases, leaving 8 bases of the junction unmatched. The CDR3 runs 14 residues. Germline CDR1 reads MNHNS; CDR2 reads SASEGT. CDR3 in amino acids: CASSAGTTVHEQYF. The CDR3 DNA sequence: TGTGCCAGCAGTGCAGGGACTACGGTCCACGAGCAGTACTTC.

This clonotype showed up just once. The junction and the germline gene differ at one end; a read error may be behind it. CDR3 sequence: CASTWTANIEALF. The CDR3 nucleotides read TGTGCCAGCACCTGGACAGCGAACATTGAAGCTCTCTTT. The gene calls are TRBV12-3 or TRBV12-4 and TRBJ1-1, with D perhaps TRBD1 (6 bases). The length of the CDR3 is 13 residues.

This clonotype was detected ten times or more. The chain has TRBV11-2 and TRBJ2-5, with TRBD1 matching over 9 bases. Germline V CDR1 and CDR2: SGHAT, FQNNGV. V was pared by 0 bases and J by 3 bases, with 5 bases of the junction left unmatched. The CDR3 has 16 residues. CDR3 in amino acids: CASSLETGGVEETQYF. CDR3 nucleotides: TGTGCCAGCAGCTTAGAAACAGGGGGCGTTGAAGAGACCCAGTACTTC. Using reference TRBV11-2 and TRBJ2-5 for the parts outside the CDR3, the full variable domain is EAGVAQSPRYKIIEKRQSVAFWCNPISGHATLYWYQQILGQGPKLLIQFQNNGVVDDSQLPKDRFSAERLKGVDSTLKIQPAKLEDSAVYLCASSLETGGVEETQYFGPGTRLLVL.

This clonotype was seen repeatedly, ten times or more. The chain joins TRBV6-5 to TRBJ1-3; D gene unclear. The germline V gene encodes CDR1 MNHEY and CDR2 SVGAGI. V was clipped by 1 base and J by 2 bases, with 9 bases between them. This CDR3 spans 15 amino acids. For the CDR3, the DNA is TGTGCCAGCAGTTACTTTACCGAGGCTGGAAACACCATATATTTT. The encoded protein is CASSYFTEAGNTIYF.

Many counts were recorded for this clonotype. The chain is built from TRBV6-1 and TRBJ2-2; D gene uncertain. The germline V gene encodes CDR1 MNHNS and CDR2 SASEGT. V lost 10 bases and J lost 5, with 11 bases in between. The CDR3 extends over 12 amino acids. CDR3 protein: CATWAATGELFF. CDR3 sequence (DNA): TGTGCCACCTGGGCCGCGACCGGGGAGCTGTTTTTT.

The rearrangement joins TRBV30 to TRBJ1-2, with a weak D call TRBD1 (5 bases). Germline V gene lookup returns CDR1 GTSNPN and CDR2 SVGIG (reference sequence). Trimming took off 2 bases at V and 8 bases at J, with 12 bases between the two ends. The CDR3 contains 12 residues. The CDR3 spells CAWSRDRRGYTF. CDR3 nucleotide sequence: TGTGCCTGGAGTCGCGACAGAAGAGGCTACACCTTC.

This clonotype was recorded many times. The chain couples TRBV12-3 or TRBV12-4 to TRBJ1-6, with 7 bases aligning to TRBD1. J lost 5 bases, V lost 10 bases, and 5 bases had no gene match. The CDR3 contains 13 residues. The CDR3 DNA reads TGTGCCACCCGACAGGGACATAATTCACCCCTCCACTTT. Protein sequence: CATRQGHNSPLHF.

Ten or more counts support this clonotype. The chain is built from TRBV12-3 or TRBV12-4 and TRBJ2-7; 11 nucleotides line up with TRBD2. J lost 2 bases, V lost 6 bases, and 6 bases had no gene match. CDR3 length: 15 amino acids. The CDR3 region has the DNA TGTGCCAGCAGCTTGTTAGCGGGAGGGCCCTACGAGCAGTACTTC. Translated, it gives CASSLLAGGPYEQYF.

The rearrangement joins TRBV5-1 to TRBJ2-5, with 7 bases matching TRBD2. This CDR3 is 15 amino acids long. CDR1 is SGHRS and CDR2 is YFSETQ in the germline V gene. V was clipped by 2 bases and J by 5 bases; unmatched bases: 9. CDR3 DNA sequence: TGCGCCAGCAGCTTCCGTAATACCGGGGGGGAGACCCAGTACTTC. It codes for CASSFRNTGGETQYF.

This clonotype appeared many times. The chain has TRBV28 and TRBJ2-5, with a possible D match to TRBD2 (6 bases). Germline V lookup: CDR1 MDHEN, CDR2 SYDVKM. The CDR3 covers 15 residues. V lost 4 bases to trimming and J lost 6 bases, with 18 bases between them. CDR3 protein: CASSSLVGGGKTQYF. CDR3 DNA: TGTGCCAGCAGTTCCCTAGTGGGGGGAGGAAAGACCCAGTACTTC.

This clonotype was picked up many times. The rearrangement uses TRBV30 and TRBJ1-6, with 7 bases matching TRBD1. After removal of 4 bases from V and 9 bases from J, the junction contained 9 bases not matched to a gene. This CDR3 is built from 14 residues. CDR1 is GTSNPN, CDR2 SVGIG, per germline (reference sequence). Written as DNA, the CDR3 is TGTGCCTGGACTTACGACAGGGAGAGTTCACCCCTCCACTTT. Its protein product is CAWTYDRESSPLHF.

This clonotype was observed many times. The chain recombines TRBV3-1 with TRBJ1-1; possible D gene TRBD1, 5 bases. Germline V gene data show CDR1 as LGHDT and CDR2 as YNNKEL (reference sequence). This CDR3 contains 13 residues. V lost 6 bases, J lost 3 bases, and 11 bases lay in between. DNA for the CDR3: TGTGCCAGCAGTCAGGGACGGTACACTGAAGCTTTCTTT. Translation: CASSQGRYTEAFF.

This clonotype was found a few times. This rearrangement joins TRBV19 to TRBJ1-1, with D hard to call. The germline V gene has CDR1 LNHDA and CDR2 SQIVND (reference sequence). CDR3 length: 13 residues. Trimming pared 4 bases from V and 5 bases from J, leaving 11 bases between. The CDR3, as DNA: TGTGCCAGTAGTAGCCTCCGCTTGACTGAAGCTTTCTTT. Amino acid sequence: CASSSLRLTEAFF.

This clonotype appeared many times. V usage is TRBV7-2 and J usage is TRBJ2-5, with a possible D match to TRBD2 (6 bases). Germline loops: CDR1 SGHTA, CDR2 FQGNSA. V was trimmed by 1 base and J by 7 bases, leaving 16 bases between them. This CDR3 region has 15 residues. CDR3 residues: CASSLETGTGGTQYF. CDR3 bases: TGTGCCAGCAGCTTAGAGACCGGGACTGGGGGGACCCAGTACTTC.

The chain employs TRBV6-1 and TRBJ2-7; 9 bases are a match to TRBD1. CDR3 size: 14 residues. Unmatched junction bases numbered 6, after V lost 7 bases and J lost 2 bases. Germline-derived CDR1 and CDR2 are MNHNS and SASEGT. CDR3 nucleotides: TGTGCCAGCACCGACAGGGGGGGCCCCTACGAGCAGTACTTC. This translates into CASTDRGGPYEQYF.

This clonotype was observed a handful of times. This chain connects TRBV6-1 to TRBJ1-5; the D gene is possibly TRBD1 (5 bases). The germline V gene encodes CDR1 MNHNS and CDR2 SASEGT. V was pared by 5 bases and J by 6 bases, with 14 bases between. This CDR3 comprises 14 residues. The CDR3 sequence: CASSRGGSTQPQHF. The CDR3 DNA sequence: TGTGCCAGCAGTAGGGGAGGGAGTACTCAGCCCCAGCATTTT.

This clonotype appeared many times. This chain uses TRBV4-1 with TRBJ2-7, with D tentatively TRBD2 (6 bases). The CDR3 runs 16 residues. Deletions cut 4 bases from V and 0 bases from J, with 16 bases between. Germline-derived CDR1 and CDR2 are MGHRA and YSYEKL. CDR3: CASSLVELGGSYEQYF. DNA of the CDR3: TGCGCCAGCAGCCTGGTCGAGTTGGGAGGCTCCTACGAGCAGTACTTC.

This clonotype was detected ten times or more. The CDR3 DNA reads TGTGCCACCAGTGATTTTCGGGGTTCAGAAGCTTTCTTT. Translation gives CATSDFRGSEAFF. The chain links TRBV24-1 to TRBJ1-1; D remains unclear. The V gene's germline CDR1 is KGHDR and CDR2 SFDVKD. There are 13 residues in the CDR3. V dropped 1 base and J dropped 8 bases, with 10 bases sitting between them.

In this sample, this clonotype turned up many times. The chain joins TRBV28 to TRBJ1-6, with D unresolved. CDR1 is MDHEN and CDR2 is SYDVKM in the germline V gene. The CDR3 is 13 amino acids. The ends were cut back, 7 bases at V and 7 bases at J, with 11 bases in the middle. CDR3 protein: CASKGVLNSPLHF. DNA for the CDR3: TGTGCCAGCAAAGGAGTACTAAATTCACCCCTCCACTTT.

The sample holds many counts of this clonotype. In nucleotides, the CDR3 is TGTGCCAGCAGTTACTCGAAGGGGACAGGGGGGTTATACGAGCAGTACTTC. It codes for CASSYSKGTGGLYEQYF. The chain links TRBV6-5 to TRBJ2-7; 11 nucleotides match TRBD1. Looked up from germline, CDR1 is MNHEY and CDR2 is SVGAGI. CDR3 size: 17 residues. Trimming removed 0 bases from V and 4 bases from J; junction bases left unmatched: 8.

A word on this clonotype: Without the conserved terminal phenylalanine or tryptophan, this CDR3 likely stems from a read error. The chain uses TRBV5-1 and TRBJ2-7; 10 positions agree with TRBD2. The ends lost 4 bases at V and 4 bases at J; junction bases unmatched: 5. The length of the CDR3 is 14 residues. Germline CDR1 is SGHRS and CDR2 is YFSETQ. CDR3: CASSPAGGPYEQYL. The CDR3 DNA sequence: TGCGCCAGCAGCCCAGCGGGAGGGCCTTACGAGCAGTACTTG.

Many counts were recorded for this clonotype. The V gene is TRBV5-1, the J gene TRBJ2-7, with unresolved D. The CDR3 extends over 11 amino acids. Germline V gene data show CDR1 as SGHRS and CDR2 as YFSETQ. Trimming stripped 3 bases from V and 7 bases from J, with 8 bases between. The CDR3 region has the DNA TGCGCCAGCAGCTATAAGGAGGAGCAGTACTTC. It encodes CASSYKEEQYF. The complete variable domain, with remaining parts taken from reference TRBV5-1 and TRBJ2-7, reads KAGVTQTPRYLIKTRGQQVTLSCSPISGHRSVSWYQQTPGQGLQFLFEYFSETQRNKGNFPGRFSGRQFSNSRSEMNVSTLELGDSALYLCASSYKEEQYFGPGTRLTVT.

In regard to this clonotype: The junction differs from germline at one of its ends, possibly a read error. This chain links TRBV6-1 with TRBJ1-2, with D possibly TRBD1 on 6 matching bases. Germline loops: CDR1 MNHNS, CDR2 SASEGT. The CDR3 runs 15 residues. Here the CDR3 DNA reads TGTGCCAGCAGTGGTTCGACAGGCCCTAACTATGGTTACACCTTC. Translation: CASSGSTGPNYGYTF.